Below are 27 T cell receptor beta chains sequenced from a single sample in a study of CD8+ T cells in alopecia areata. Described treatment: oral pan-JAK inhibitor, 5-10 mg twice daily. Extracted RNA was reverse transcribed, and the resulting cDNA served as sequencing template. Sequencing was performed with immunoSEQ multiplex PCR; in TCRdb, only in-frame clones are kept and a portion is missing. The repertoire consists of 200,000 to 250,000 clones, with approximately 38% occurring once and the leading ten covering 0.4% to 0.55%. Sequencing was performed on CD4+ T cells sorted from blood, taken at approximately week 30, from a patient treated with tofacitinib. These receptors originate from a human donor with alopecia areata.

J is TRBJ2-6 and V is TRBV19; D is unresolved. Germline CDR1 reads LNHDA; CDR2 reads SQIVND (reference sequence). The CDR3 runs 19 residues. V dropped 3 bases and J dropped 0 bases, with 18 bases sitting between them. CDR3 DNA: TGTGCCAGTAGTATTGGGCACATTCCTTTGCCCTCTGGGGCCAACGTCCTGACTTTC. Translated, it gives CASSIGHIPLPSGANVLTF.

This clone was recorded a few times. This chain links TRBV5-6 with TRBJ2-7, with 13 positions matching TRBD2. The CDR3 length is 15 residues. Germline loops: CDR1 SGHDT, CDR2 YYEEEE. V dropped 0 bases and J dropped 10; count of bases not matched to a gene: 7. CDR3 sequence: CASSLGGLAGDPQYF. The CDR3, as DNA: TGTGCCAGCAGCTTGGGAGGACTAGCGGGAGACCCCCAGTACTTC.

J is TRBJ1-2 and V is TRBV5-1; the D gene is possibly TRBD1 (5 bases). Germline V gene lookup returns CDR1 SGHRS and CDR2 YFSETQ. The CDR3 totals 13 residues. V was shortened by 4 bases and J by 2 bases, with 9 bases between the two germline ends. The CDR3 here is CASSPRDNYGYTF. The CDR3 bases are TGCGCCAGCAGCCCTCGGGACAACTATGGCTACACCTTC. Supplemented by reference TRBV5-1 and TRBJ1-2, the full variable domain reads KAGVTQTPRYLIKTRGQQVTLSCSPISGHRSVSWYQQTPGQGLQFLFEYFSETQRNKGNFPGRFSGRQFSNSRSEMNVSTLELGDSALYLCASSPRDNYGYTFGSGTRLTVV.

The table lists this clone with a few counts. The gene calls are TRBV5-1 and TRBJ1-2; perhaps TRBD1 as D (5 bases). This CDR3 has 14 amino acids. Per germline, CDR1 SGHRS and CDR2 YFSETQ. Deletions cut 0 bases from V and 3 bases from J, with 9 bases between. The CDR3 sequence is CASSLGQGHYGYTF. The DNA for the CDR3 is TGCGCCAGCAGCTTGGGGCAGGGCCACTATGGCTACACCTTC.

The chain uses TRBV29-1 and TRBJ2-3; D may be TRBD2 (5 bases). This CDR3 region has 14 residues. V was shortened by 6 bases and J by 3 bases, with 16 bases between the two germline ends. CDR1 is SQVTM, CDR2 ANQGSEA, per germline. The DNA for the CDR3 is TGCAGCGTCCTAGGACGGGGAAATACAGATACGCAGTATTTT. Translating gives CSVLGRGNTDTQYF.

The chain links TRBV7-2 to TRBJ2-3, with D maybe TRBD2 (6 bases). The V end was cut by 5 bases, the J end by 5 bases, with 11 bases between. This CDR3 is built from 13 residues. The germline CDR1 and CDR2 sequences are SGHTA and FQGNSA. For the CDR3, the DNA is TGTGCCAGCAGCCCTATGGAGGGAGATACGCAGTATTTT. This translates into CASSPMEGDTQYF.

This clone was picked up a small number of times. The chain links TRBV29-1 to TRBJ1-1; D is unclear. Germline V gene data show CDR1 as SQVTM and CDR2 as ANQGSEA. The CDR3 consists of 12 residues. V was clipped by 4 bases and J by 8 bases, with 14 bases between them. The CDR3 coding sequence is TGCAGCGTTGGGGTAAGGCCCCGGGAAGCTTTCTTT. Protein sequence: CSVGVRPREAFF.

This clone has a handful of counts. This chain connects TRBV7-2 to TRBJ2-7, with 7 nucleotides matching TRBD2. The CDR3 consists of 14 residues. V was clipped by 6 bases and J by 6 bases; unmatched bases: 11. The germline V gene has CDR1 SGHTA and CDR2 FQGNSA. CDR3 sequence: CASSSLRGVSEQYF. CDR3 nucleotides: TGTGCCAGCAGTTCACTCCGGGGGGTATCCGAGCAGTACTTC.

This clone was seen more than once but under ten times. V and J are TRBV29-1 and TRBJ1-1; D call uncertain. V was clipped by 3 bases and J by 6 bases, with 8 bases between them. CDR1 and CDR2 from the germline V gene are SQVTM and ANQGSEA. CDR3 length: 11 residues. DNA for the CDR3: TGCAGCGTTGACGCGCGAGCTGAAGCTTTCTTT. The encoded protein is CSVDARAEAFF.

The chain carries TRBV30 and TRBJ2-3; D unclear. This CDR3 has 12 amino acids. Trimming stripped 4 bases from V and 5 bases from J, with 10 bases between. Germline assignment: CDR1 GTSNPN and CDR2 SVGIG (reference sequence). CDR3 DNA: TGTGCCTGGAATGGGCAAATAGATACGCAGTATTTT. It translates to CAWNGQIDTQYF.

The genes are TRBV29-1 and TRBJ2-7; D is perhaps TRBD1 or TRBD2 (5 bases each). The CDR3 runs 15 residues. The V end was cut by 4 bases, the J end by 3 bases, with 19 bases between. Germline V gene data show CDR1 as SQVTM and CDR2 as ANQGSEA. CDR3 DNA: TGCAGCGTTGGCGGGCGGGCAGGGTCCTTCTACGAGCAGTACTTC. Encoded protein: CSVGGRAGSFYEQYF.

There are a few counts of this clone. The genes are TRBV5-5 and TRBJ2-4; D unresolved. Trimming cost V 7 bases and J 1 base, with 12 bases left between them. This CDR3 has 14 residues. Germline CDR1 reads SGHKS; CDR2 reads YYEKEE (reference sequence). The CDR3, as DNA: TGTGCCAGCGAGCCGACGGCGGCCAAAAACATTCAGTACTTC. The encoded protein is CASEPTAAKNIQYF.

This chain uses TRBV7-6 with TRBJ2-6; D not certain. Trimming removed 6 bases at V and 1 base at J, with 7 bases between. The germline V gene encodes CDR1 SGHVS and CDR2 FNYEAQ. This CDR3 is 14 amino acids long. Here the CDR3 DNA reads TGTGCCAGCAGTTCAAAATCTGGGGCCAACGTCCTGACTTTC. Amino acids: CASSSKSGANVLTF. The full variable domain, completed using reference TRBV7-6 and TRBJ2-6, is GAGVSQSPRYKVTKRGQDVALRCDPISGHVSLYWYRQALGQGPEFLTYFNYEAQQDKSGLPNDRFSAERPEGSISTLTIQRTEQRDSAMYRCASSSKSGANVLTFGAGSRLTVL.

The sample holds a few counts of this clone. The V gene is TRBV4-1, the J gene TRBJ2-7; the D gene is possibly TRBD2 (5 bases). The CDR3 extends over 17 amino acids. Germline values: CDR1 MGHRA, CDR2 YSYEKL. Trimming left V 4 bases short and J 1 base short, with 20 bases between. CDR3 DNA: TGCGCCAGCAGCCCCGCAACCCCCCGGACTGGATCCTACGAGCAGTACTTC. It is translated as CASSPATPRTGSYEQYF.

V usage is TRBV29-1 and J usage is TRBJ1-2; 8 bases are shared with TRBD1. V lost 4 bases to trimming and J lost 8 bases; unmatched junction nucleotides: 9. The V gene's germline CDR1 is SQVTM and CDR2 ANQGSEA. The CDR3 runs to 13 residues. CDR3 nucleotides: TGCAGCGTTGGCCGCGGACAGGGAGGCGGCTACACCTTC. Translation: CSVGRGQGGGYTF.

The chain has TRBV30 and TRBJ2-7; 9 positions match TRBD2. The CDR3 covers 13 residues. V gave up 2 bases and J gave up 5 bases; unmatched junction bases: 4. Germline assignment: CDR1 GTSNPN and CDR2 SVGIG (reference sequence). The CDR3 DNA sequence: TGTGCCTGGAGTCGTAGCGGGAGACACGAGCAGTACTTC. Its protein is CAWSRSGRHEQYF.

The J gene is TRBJ2-2, the V gene TRBV10-2; a possible D gene is TRBD1 (5 bases). Germline V gene data show CDR1 as WSHSY and CDR2 as SAAADI. The CDR3 contains 12 residues. V was cut by 7 bases and J by 4 bases, with 7 bases left in between. In nucleotides, the CDR3 is TGCGCCAGCAAAGGGGTCACCGGGGAGCTGTTTTTT. It is translated as CASKGVTGELFF.

This sequence joins TRBV18 and TRBJ1-1; 7 bases agree with TRBD1. Losses at the gene ends were 3 bases for V and 6 bases for J; bases not matched to a gene: 1. The CDR3 contains 12 residues. Germline V CDR1 and CDR2: KGHSH, LQKENI. DNA for the CDR3: TGTGCCAGCTCACCCGACAGGGCTGAAGCTTTCTTT. It encodes CASSPDRAEAFF.

This clone was found a few times. The chain is built from TRBV10-3 and TRBJ2-3; D is perhaps TRBD1 (6 bases). V was cut by 4 bases and J by 1 base, with 15 bases left in between. Per the germline V gene, CDR1 is ENHRY and CDR2 is SYGVKD. CDR3 length: 16 residues. In nucleotides, the CDR3 is TGTGCCATCAGTGTTGCAGGGGCCGGAGGCACAGATACGCAGTATTTT. Protein: CAISVAGAGGTDTQYF.

The V call is TRBV5-1, the J call TRBJ2-7; TRBD1 aligns across 8 bases. CDR3 length: 16 amino acids. Per the germline V gene, CDR1 is SGHRS and CDR2 is YFSETQ. Trimming took 2 bases from V and 1 from J; bases not matched to a gene: 8. CDR3 bases: TGCGCCAGCAGCTTAACCGGGACAGGCTTATCCTACGAGCAGTACTTC. Translation gives CASSLTGTGLSYEQYF.

The table lists this clone with a count of one. This chain joins TRBV4-1 and TRBJ2-7; TRBD2 aligns across 11 bases. This CDR3 contains 15 residues. Germline loops: CDR1 MGHRA, CDR2 YSYEKL. J lost 6 bases, V lost 2 bases, and 6 bases had no gene match. The CDR3 reads CASSQRTSGSFEQYF. CDR3 in DNA: TGCGCCAGCAGCCAACGCACTAGCGGGAGTTTCGAGCAGTACTTC.

The V gene is TRBV5-1, the J gene TRBJ2-7; 12 nucleotides line up with TRBD2. Germline CDR1 reads SGHRS; CDR2 reads YFSETQ. The CDR3 is made up of 16 amino acids. V shed 3 bases, J shed 1 base, and the junction held 5 bases outside the gene matches. This chain's CDR3 is CASSWTLAGGSYEQYF. The CDR3 DNA follows: TGCGCCAGCAGCTGGACGCTAGCGGGAGGGTCCTACGAGCAGTACTTC.

The chain carries TRBV30 and TRBJ2-7; D is uncertain. Germline assignment: CDR1 GTSNPN and CDR2 SVGIG (reference sequence). The CDR3 runs to 12 residues. Trimming left V 0 bases short and J 2 bases short, with 5 bases between. CDR3 in amino acids: CAWSVGPYEQYF. CDR3 bases: TGTGCCTGGAGTGTCGGTCCCTACGAGCAGTACTTC. Complete variable domain (other parts from reference TRBV30 and TRBJ2-7): SQTIHQWPATLVQPVGSPLSLECTVEGTSNPNLYWYRQAAGRGLQLLFYSVGIGQISSEVPQNLSASRPQDRQFILSSKKLLLSDSGFYLCAWSVGPYEQYFGPGTRLTVT.

Only a few counts were recorded for this clone. The rearrangement joins TRBV5-1 to TRBJ1-2; the D gene is possibly TRBD1 (6 bases). This CDR3 spans 13 amino acids. Germline assignment: CDR1 SGHRS and CDR2 YFSETQ. The ends were cut back, 3 bases at V and 9 bases at J, with 15 bases in the middle. The CDR3 sequence: CASSSGAGQSYTF. In nucleotides, the CDR3 is TGCGCCAGCAGCTCGGGAGCAGGACAGAGCTACACCTTC.

In its sample, this clone was seen a few times. This chain links TRBV30 with TRBJ2-6; no reliable D call. Germline V lookup: CDR1 GTSNPN, CDR2 SVGIG (reference sequence). The CDR3 loop spans 13 amino acids. Trimming shortened V by 8 bases and J by 2 bases, and 10 bases separated the two germline ends. The CDR3 nucleotides are TGTGCCAGCCGGACGACTGGGGCCAACGTCCTGACTTTC. Translating it yields CASRTTGANVLTF.

This clone occurred once. In DNA, the CDR3 is TGTGCCAGCAGTGACGAGGGGCCCTATGGCTACACCTTC. Its protein is CASSDEGPYGYTF. The V and J genes are TRBV2 and TRBJ1-2; possibly TRBD1 for D (5 bases). Germline-derived CDR1 and CDR2 are SNHLY and FYNNEI. Trimming cost V 3 bases and J 4 bases, with 9 bases left between them. The CDR3 extends over 13 amino acids. The full variable domain, in which reference TRBV2 and TRBJ1-2 provide the parts outside the CDR3, is EPEVTQTPSHQVTQMGQEVILRCVPISNHLYFYWYRQILGQKVEFLVSFYNNEISEKSEIFDDQFSVERPDGSNFTLKIRSTKLEDSAMYFCASSDEGPYGYTFGSGTRLTVV.

J is TRBJ2-1 and V is TRBV29-1, with 7 bases matching TRBD2. V was pared by 0 bases and J by 0 bases, with 2 bases of the junction left unmatched. The CDR3 is 15 amino acids. In germline, CDR1 is SQVTM, CDR2 ANQGSEA. The CDR3 here is CSVEDLAASYNEQFF. For the CDR3, the DNA is TGCAGCGTTGAAGATCTAGCGGCCTCCTACAATGAGCAGTTCTTC.